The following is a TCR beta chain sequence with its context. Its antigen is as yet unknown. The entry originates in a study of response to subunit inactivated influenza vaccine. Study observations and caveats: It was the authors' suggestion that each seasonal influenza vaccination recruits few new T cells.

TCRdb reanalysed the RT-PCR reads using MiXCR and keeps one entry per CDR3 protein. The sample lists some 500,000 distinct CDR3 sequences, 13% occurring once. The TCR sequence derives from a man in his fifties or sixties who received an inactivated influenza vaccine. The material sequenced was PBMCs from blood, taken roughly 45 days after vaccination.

In DNA, the CDR3 is TGCAGTGCCCACAAGACTATATCAACCTACGAGCAGTACTTC. This gives the protein CSAHKTISTYEQYF. J is TRBJ2-7 and V is TRBV20-1, with a weak D call TRBD2 (5 bases). The V gene's germline CDR1 is DFQATT and CDR2 SNEGSKA (reference sequence). The CDR3 totals 14 residues. Trimming took 6 bases from V and 2 from J, leaving 17 bases between them.